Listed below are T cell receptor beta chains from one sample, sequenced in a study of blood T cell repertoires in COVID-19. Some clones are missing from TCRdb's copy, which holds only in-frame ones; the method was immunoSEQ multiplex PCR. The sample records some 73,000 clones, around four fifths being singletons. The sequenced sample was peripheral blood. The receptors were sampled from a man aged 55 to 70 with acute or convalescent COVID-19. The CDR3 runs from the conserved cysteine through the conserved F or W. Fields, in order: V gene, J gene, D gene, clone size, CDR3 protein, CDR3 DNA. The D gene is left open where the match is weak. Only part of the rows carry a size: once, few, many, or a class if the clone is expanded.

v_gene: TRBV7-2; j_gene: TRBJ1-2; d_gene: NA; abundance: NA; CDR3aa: CASSLDLSGLGYTF; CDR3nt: TGTGCCAGCAGCTTGGATTTGTCAGGGCTTGGCTACACCTTC
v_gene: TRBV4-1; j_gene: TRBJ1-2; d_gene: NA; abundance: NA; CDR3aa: CASSLGGVSYGYTF; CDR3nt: TGCGCCAGCAGCCTCGGAGGGGTGTCGTATGGCTACACCTTC
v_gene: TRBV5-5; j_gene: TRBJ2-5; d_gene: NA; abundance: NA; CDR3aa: CASSLERGKTQYF; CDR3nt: TGTGCCAGCAGCTTGGAAAGGGGGAAGACCCAGTACTTC
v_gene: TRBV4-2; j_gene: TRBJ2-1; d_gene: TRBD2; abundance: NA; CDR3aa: CASSQDAGEASGGRNEQFF; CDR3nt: TGTGCCAGCAGCCAAGATGCCGGAGAAGCTAGCGGGGGGCGGAATGAGCAGTTCTTC
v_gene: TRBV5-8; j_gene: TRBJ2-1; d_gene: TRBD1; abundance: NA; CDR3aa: CASRHTGQGADEQFF; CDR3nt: TGTGCCAGCAGACACACAGGACAGGGGGCCGATGAGCAGTTCTTC
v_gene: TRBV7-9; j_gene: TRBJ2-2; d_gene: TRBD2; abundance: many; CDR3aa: CASSLGLANGELFF; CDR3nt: TGTGCCAGCAGCCTGGGACTAGCAAACGGGGAGCTGTTTTTT
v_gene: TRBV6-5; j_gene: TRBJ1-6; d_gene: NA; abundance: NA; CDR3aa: CATLGGRTSSSPLHF; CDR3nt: TGTGCCACCCTGGGGGGAAGGACCTCCTCCTCACCCCTCCACTTT
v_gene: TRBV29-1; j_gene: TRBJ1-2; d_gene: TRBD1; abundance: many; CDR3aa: CSGKTGGYGYTF; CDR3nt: TGCAGCGGGAAGACAGGGGGCTATGGCTACACCTTC
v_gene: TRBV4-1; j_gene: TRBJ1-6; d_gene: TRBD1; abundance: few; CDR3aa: CASSQDLGAGTVLSYNSPLHF; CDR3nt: TGCGCCAGCAGCCAAGATCTAGGGGCCGGGACAGTCCTTTCCTATAATTCACCCCTCCACTTT
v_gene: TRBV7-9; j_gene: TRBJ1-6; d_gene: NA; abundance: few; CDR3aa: CASSRTGTPNSPLHF; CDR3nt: TGTGCCAGCAGCCGGACCGGGACACCTAATTCACCCCTCCACTTT
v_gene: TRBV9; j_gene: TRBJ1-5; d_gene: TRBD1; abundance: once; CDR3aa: CASSEGAANNQPQHF; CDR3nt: TGTGCCAGCAGCGAGGGGGCGGCAAACAATCAGCCCCAGCATTTT
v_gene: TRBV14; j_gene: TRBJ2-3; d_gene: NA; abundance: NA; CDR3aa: CASSLRQYTDTQYF; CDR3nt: TGTGCCAGCAGCCTCCGACAGTACACAGATACGCAGTATTTT
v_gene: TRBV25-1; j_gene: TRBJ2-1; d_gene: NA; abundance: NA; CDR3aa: CASSEELAYNEQFF; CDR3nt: TGTGCCAGCAGTGAAGAACTAGCTTACAATGAGCAGTTCTTC
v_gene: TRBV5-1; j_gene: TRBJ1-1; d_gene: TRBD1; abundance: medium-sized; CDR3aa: CASSWVVGTVDTEAFF; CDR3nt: TGCGCCAGCAGCTGGGTCGTCGGGACAGTTGACACTGAAGCTTTCTTT
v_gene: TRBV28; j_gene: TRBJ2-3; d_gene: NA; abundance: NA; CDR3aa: CASSLEGTDTQYF; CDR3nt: TGTGCCAGCAGTTTGGAGGGAACAGATACGCAGTATTTT
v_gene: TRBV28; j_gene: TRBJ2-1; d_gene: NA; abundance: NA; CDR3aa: CASTLGGASTNEQFF; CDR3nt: TGTGCCAGCACCTTGGGGGGGGCCTCTACCAATGAGCAGTTCTTC
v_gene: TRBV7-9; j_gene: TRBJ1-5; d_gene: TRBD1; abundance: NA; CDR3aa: CASSLIPGAGGDQPQHF; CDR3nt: TGTGCCAGCAGCTTAATCCCGGGAGCAGGGGGTGATCAGCCCCAGCATTTT
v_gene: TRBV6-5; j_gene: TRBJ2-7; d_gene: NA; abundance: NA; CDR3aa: CASGSAGGYEQYF; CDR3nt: TGTGCCAGCGGGTCAGCGGGTGGTTACGAGCAGTACTTC
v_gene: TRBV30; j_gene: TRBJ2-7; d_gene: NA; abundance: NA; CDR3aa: CAWSVWGERSYEQYF; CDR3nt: TGTGCCTGGAGTGTATGGGGGGAACGGTCATACGAGCAGTACTTC
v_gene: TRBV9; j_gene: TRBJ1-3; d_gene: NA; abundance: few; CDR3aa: CASSGTAFGNTIYF; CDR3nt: TGTGCCAGCAGCGGGACAGCATTTGGAAACACCATATATTTT
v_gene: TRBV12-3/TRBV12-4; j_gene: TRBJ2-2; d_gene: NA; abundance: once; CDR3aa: CASSPTDTGELFF; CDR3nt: TGTGCCAGCAGCCCGACAGACACCGGGGAGCTGTTTTTT
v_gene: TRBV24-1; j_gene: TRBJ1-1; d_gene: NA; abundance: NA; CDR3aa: CATRRNTEAFF; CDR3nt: TGTGCCACCCGGAGGAACACTGAAGCTTTCTTT
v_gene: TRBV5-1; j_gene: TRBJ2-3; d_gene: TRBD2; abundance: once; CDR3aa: CASSQGGAGGTDTQYF; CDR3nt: TGCGCCAGCAGCCAAGGAGGAGCGGGAGGAACAGATACGCAGTATTTT
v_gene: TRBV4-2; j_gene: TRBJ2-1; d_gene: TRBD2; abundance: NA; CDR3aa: CASSSRLAGGEDEQFF; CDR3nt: TGTGCCAGCAGCTCCCGACTAGCGGGGGGGGAGGATGAGCAGTTCTTC
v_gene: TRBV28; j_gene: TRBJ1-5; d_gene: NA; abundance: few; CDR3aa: CASGTNEEPQHF; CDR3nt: TGTGCCAGCGGAACGAACGAGGAGCCCCAGCATTTT
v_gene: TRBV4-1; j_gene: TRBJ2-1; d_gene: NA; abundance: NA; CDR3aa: CASSQANLVSYNEQFF; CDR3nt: TGCGCCAGCAGCCAAGCAAATTTAGTTTCCTACAATGAGCAGTTCTTC
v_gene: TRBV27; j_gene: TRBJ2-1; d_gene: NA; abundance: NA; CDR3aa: CASSFQPQGYSYNEQFF; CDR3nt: TGTGCCAGCAGTTTCCAACCTCAGGGCTACTCCTACAATGAGCAGTTCTTC
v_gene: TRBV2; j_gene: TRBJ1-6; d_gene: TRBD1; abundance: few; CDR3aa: CASSRTGGDGSPLHF; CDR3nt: TGTGCCAGCAGCAGGACAGGTGGCGATGGTTCACCCCTCCACTTT
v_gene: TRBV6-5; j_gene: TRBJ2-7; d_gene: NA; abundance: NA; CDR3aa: CASSSLRTISYEQYF; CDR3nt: TGTGCCAGCAGTAGCCTCCGGACTATAAGCTACGAGCAGTACTTC
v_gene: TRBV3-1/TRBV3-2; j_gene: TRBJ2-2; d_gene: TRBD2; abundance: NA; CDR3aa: CASSGAGGTGELFF; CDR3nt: TGTGCCAGCTCAGGAGCGGGGGGAACCGGGGAGCTGTTTTTT
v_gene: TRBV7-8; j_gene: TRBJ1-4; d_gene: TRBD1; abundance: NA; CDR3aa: CASSTGTAATNEKLFF; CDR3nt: TGTGCCAGCAGCACCGGGACAGCTGCAACTAATGAAAAACTGTTTTTT
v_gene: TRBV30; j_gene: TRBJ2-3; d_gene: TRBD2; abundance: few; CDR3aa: CAWGGLAGTRDTQYF; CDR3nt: TGTGCCTGGGGGGGACTAGCGGGAACGAGGGATACGCAGTATTTT